The 31 T cell receptor beta chains given below trace back to one sample, sequenced in a study of blood T cell repertoires in COVID-19. TCRdb's table, derived via immunoSEQ multiplex PCR, lists solely in-frame clones and lacks some. The table lists some 240,000 clones, 80% to 90% of them singletons. The sequenced sample consisted of PBMCs or T cells enriched from blood (not recorded which). These receptors were taken from a woman between 45 and 65 years old who had been exposed to COVID-19.

The chain is built from TRBV3-1 (or the pseudogene TRBV3-2) and TRBJ1-6; 8 positions agree with TRBD1. Germline V gives CDR1 LGHDT, CDR2 YNNKEL (reference sequence). This CDR3 has 15 residues. Trimming at V came to 1 base and at J to 7 bases, leaving 3 bases not matched to a gene. In DNA form, the CDR3 reads TGTGCCAGCAGCCAAGTCCGACAGGGGAATTCACCCCTCCACTTT. Translation: CASSQVRQGNSPLHF.

The chain carries TRBV5-1 and TRBJ1-6, with 8 bases fitting TRBD1. V trimming: 2 bases; J trimming: 9 bases; junction bases outside the gene matches: 7. The CDR3 has 15 amino acids. From germline, CDR1 is SGHRS and CDR2 YFSETQ. This chain's CDR3 is CASSFSQGAGSPLHF. The DNA of the CDR3 is TGCGCCAGCAGCTTCTCTCAGGGGGCAGGTTCACCCCTCCACTTT.

The chain has TRBV18 and TRBJ1-5; 7 bases align to TRBD1. The junction had 4 bases not matched to a gene; V was cut back by 3 bases and J by 5 bases. Germline V lookup: CDR1 KGHSH, CDR2 LQKENI. This CDR3 is 14 amino acids long. The CDR3 reads CASSPKQGDQPQHF. The CDR3 DNA reads TGTGCCAGCTCACCTAAGCAGGGGGATCAGCCCCAGCATTTT.

The CDR3 DNA reads as TGTGCCATCAGTACCACAGGGGAGAGTGGCTACACCTTC. This sequence encodes CAISTTGESGYTF. This sequence joins TRBV10-3 and TRBJ1-2, with 7 positions matching TRBD1. Germline-derived CDR1 and CDR2 are ENHRY and SYGVKD. Trimming took 5 bases from V and 7 from J; bases not matched to a gene: 7. The CDR3 is made up of 13 amino acids.

V usage is TRBV9 and J usage is TRBJ2-3; maybe TRBD2 (6 bases). Per germline, CDR1 SGDLS and CDR2 YYNGEE. The CDR3 has 15 residues. Trimming took off 2 bases at V and 5 bases at J, with 15 bases between the two ends. The CDR3 loop reads CASSVLPCGVDTQYF. Here the CDR3 DNA reads TGTGCCAGCAGCGTCCTCCCTTGCGGGGTAGATACGCAGTATTTT.

The chain employs TRBV10-3 and TRBJ2-7; D call uncertain. Germline V lookup: CDR1 ENHRY, CDR2 SYGVKD. Trimming cost V 6 bases and J 6 bases, with 12 bases left between them. The CDR3 spans 12 residues. The CDR3 coding sequence is TGTGCCATCAGCGCGTACGTTGGCGAGCAGTACTTC. As protein: CAISAYVGEQYF.

The chain links TRBV10-1 to TRBJ2-1, with 12 bases identical to TRBD2. Germline lookup yields CDR1 WNHNN and CDR2 SYGVQD (reference sequence). The CDR3 spans 15 residues. The V and J ends lost 6 bases and 7 bases, in that order; junction bases with no gene match: 7. The DNA of the CDR3 is TGCGCCAGCAGCCTTACTAGCGGGGGGCTAAATGAGCAGTTCTTC. Translation gives CASSLTSGGLNEQFF.

This clone was seen only once. This sequence joins TRBV14 and TRBJ1-2, with D possibly being TRBD1 (5 bases). The CDR3 loop spans 14 amino acids. The germline V and J ends were trimmed by 6 bases and 1 base, with 12 bases remaining between them. Germline loops: CDR1 SGHDN, CDR2 FVKESK. The CDR3 loop is CASSYDRSNYGYTF. In DNA, the CDR3 is TGTGCCAGCAGTTACGACAGAAGTAACTATGGCTACACCTTC.

The chain employs TRBV7-8 and TRBJ1-1, with 7 bases lining up with TRBD1. V was pared by 1 base and J by 0 bases, with 8 bases of the junction left unmatched. This CDR3 has 17 residues. The germline CDR1 and CDR2 sequences are SGHVS and FQNEAQ. This CDR3 reads CASSLEGQNFMNTEAFF. In nucleotides, the CDR3 is TGTGCCAGCAGCTTAGAGGGACAGAATTTCATGAACACTGAAGCTTTCTTT.

The J gene is TRBJ1-2, the V gene TRBV12-3 or TRBV12-4; 7 nucleotides agree with TRBD1. V was clipped by 6 bases and J by 4 bases; unmatched bases: 5. CDR3 length equals 13 residues. The CDR3 is CASSKDRLYGYTF. In DNA, the CDR3 is TGTGCCAGCAGCAAGGACAGGCTCTATGGCTACACCTTC.

The J gene is TRBJ2-5, the V gene TRBV10-2; no definite D call. CDR3 length: 13 residues. Trimming left V 9 bases short and J 7 bases short, with 18 bases between. Germline V gene data show CDR1 as WSHSY and CDR2 as SAAADI. The CDR3 DNA reads TGCGCCAGTCATAACAGCCGCCTGGGGACCCAGTACTTC. Translated, it gives CASHNSRLGTQYF.

This chain links TRBV5-5 with TRBJ1-2; possibly TRBD1 for D (5 bases). Between the trimmed V and J ends, which lost 0 bases and 3 bases, there was a span of 15 bases. This CDR3 region has 16 residues. Germline loops: CDR1 SGHKS, CDR2 YYEKEE (reference sequence). The CDR3 DNA is TGTGCCAGCAGCTTGGTTCCGATCGGAGGGGACTATGGCTACACCTTC. Amino acids: CASSLVPIGGDYGYTF.

As DNA, the CDR3 is TGTGCCAGCAGCTTTTGGGCCACCAGCTCCTACGAGCAGTACTTC. Translated, it gives CASSFWATSSYEQYF. This chain uses TRBV11-2 with TRBJ2-7; D not resolved. The CDR3 contains 15 residues. V lost 3 bases, J lost 0 bases, and 12 bases lay in between. Germline CDR1 and CDR2: SGHAT and FQNNGV.

This chain links TRBV7-2 with TRBJ1-3, with D perhaps matching TRBD1 (5 bases). The CDR3 runs to 14 residues. Trimming removed 2 bases from V and 2 bases from J, with 7 bases in between. Germline V gene sequence: CDR1 SGHTA, CDR2 FQGNSA. The CDR3 bases are TGTGCCAGCAGCTTAACAGGCCCTGGAAACACCATATATTTT. Amino acids: CASSLTGPGNTIYF.

The chain carries TRBV5-5 and TRBJ1-1; tentative D call: TRBD1 (6 bases). This CDR3 has 15 amino acids. The V and J ends lost 4 bases and 2 bases respectively, with 15 bases between them. Germline CDR1 reads SGHKS; CDR2 reads YYEKEE (reference sequence). The chain's CDR3 is CASSTRTGQNTEAFF. The CDR3 coding sequence is TGTGCCAGCAGCACCCGGACGGGACAAAACACTGAAGCTTTCTTT.

This clone appeared a single time. The CDR3 DNA sequence: TGTGCCAGCACTCTGGGCAGGACCTACAATGAGCAGTTCTTC. Translated: CASTLGRTYNEQFF. This rearrangement joins TRBV6-5 to TRBJ2-1; D gene unclear. Trimming pared 7 bases from V and 2 bases from J, leaving 12 bases between. The CDR3 is made up of 14 amino acids. Per germline, CDR1 MNHEY and CDR2 SVGAGI.

The chain joins TRBV10-2 to TRBJ2-1; tentative D call: TRBD2 (6 bases). With 9 bases removed from V and 5 bases from J, the gap between germline ends came to 14 bases. Germline CDR1 WSHSY, CDR2 SAAADI. The CDR3 totals 13 residues. For the CDR3, the DNA is TGCGCCAGGGCGGAGGGACTGGACAATGAGCAGTTCTTC. Amino acid sequence: CARAEGLDNEQFF.

The rearrangement links TRBV28 to TRBJ1-5, with D perhaps TRBD1 (5 bases). Germline-derived CDR1 and CDR2 are MDHEN and SYDVKM. V lost 7 bases to trimming and J lost 5 bases, with 15 bases between them. CDR3 length: 14 residues. The CDR3 region is CASTPQGLYQPQHF. The CDR3 DNA is TGTGCCAGCACCCCCCAGGGACTCTATCAGCCCCAGCATTTT.

The CDR3 spells CASSPWTSGGERQYF. CDR3 nucleotides: TGTGCCAGCAGCCCATGGACTAGCGGGGGAGAAAGGCAGTACTTC. This rearrangement joins TRBV5-6 to TRBJ2-7; 13 bases line up with TRBD2. The germline V gene has CDR1 SGHDT and CDR2 YYEEEE. With 4 bases clipped from V and 9 bases from J, the junction kept 10 bases outside the gene matches. The CDR3 covers 15 residues.

This clone was recorded only once. The J gene is TRBJ2-2, the V gene TRBV29-1; D is unclear. CDR3 size: 14 residues. Trimming pared 6 bases from V and 3 bases from J, leaving 14 bases between. Germline V lookup: CDR1 SQVTM, CDR2 ANQGSEA. The CDR3 here is CSVLRDTYTGELFF. CDR3 sequence (DNA): TGCAGCGTGCTCCGAGACACATACACCGGGGAGCTGTTTTTT.

This chain joins TRBV11-2 and TRBJ1-3, with D unresolved. The CDR3 is 15 amino acids. Germline V gene lookup returns CDR1 SGHAT and CDR2 FQNNGV. V was trimmed by 5 bases and J by 3 bases, leaving 14 bases between them. DNA for the CDR3: TGTGCCAGCAGCACCCGGAGGGCGGATGGAAACACCATATATTTT. Translated: CASSTRRADGNTIYF.

The chain joins TRBV7-6 to TRBJ1-1; D gene uncertain. Per germline, CDR1 SGHVS and CDR2 FNYEAQ. V lost 5 bases and J lost 1, with 11 bases in between. The CDR3 length is 14 residues. The CDR3 nucleotides read TGTGCCAGCAGCCTCTTAGACTGGAACACTGAAGCTTTCTTT. It codes for CASSLLDWNTEAFF.

The rearrangement joins TRBV4-3 to TRBJ1-2; TRBD1 agrees at 7 bases. J was trimmed by 4 bases and V by 0 bases; bases with no gene match: 8. The V gene's germline CDR1 is LGHNA and CDR2 YSLEER. This CDR3 contains 16 residues. CDR3 sequence (DNA): TGCGCCAGCAGCCAAGAATGGACAGGTTCTAGCTATGGCTACACCTTC. It yields the protein CASSQEWTGSSYGYTF.

The CDR3 loop reads CASSFWGGTEAFF. Written as DNA, the CDR3 is TGTGCCAGCAGCTTCTGGGGGGGAACTGAAGCTTTCTTT. This rearrangement joins TRBV5-6 to TRBJ1-1, with D tentatively TRBD1 (5 bases). Between the trimmed V and J ends, which lost 2 bases and 5 bases, there was a span of 10 bases. The CDR3 totals 13 residues. Germline values: CDR1 SGHDT, CDR2 YYEEEE.

This clone was observed a single time. This chain uses TRBV24-1 with TRBJ2-1; 7 bases fit TRBD1. Germline CDR1 KGHDR, CDR2 SFDVKD. This CDR3 has 14 amino acids. The trim removed 9 bases at V and 8 bases at J, leaving 12 bases unmatched. The CDR3 loop reads CATLLSTGKHEQFF. The CDR3 DNA reads as TGTGCCACCCTTCTTTCGACAGGGAAGCATGAGCAGTTCTTC.

The chain is built from TRBV6-1 and TRBJ2-3; possible D gene TRBD2, 5 bases. The CDR3 covers 15 residues. The V and J ends lost 2 bases and 4 bases respectively, with 13 bases between them. Per germline, CDR1 MNHNS and CDR2 SASEGT. For the CDR3, the DNA is TGTGCCAGCAGTGAAATGGGGTCGAGGGCAGATACGCAGTATTTT. Translating gives CASSEMGSRADTQYF.

The chain recombines TRBV16 with TRBJ1-1, with D unclear. Germline-derived CDR1 and CDR2 are KGHSY and FQNENV. The ends were cut back, 0 bases at V and 6 bases at J, with 11 bases in the middle. The CDR3 has 14 amino acids. The DNA for the CDR3 is TGTGCCAGCAGCCAATCACGGGGAGGGTCTGAAGCTTTCTTT. Protein: CASSQSRGGSEAFF.

The chain carries TRBV29-1 and TRBJ1-1; possible D gene TRBD1, 6 bases. V was pared by 2 bases and J by 11 bases, with 18 bases between. This CDR3 is built from 13 residues. CDR1 is SQVTM and CDR2 is ANQGSEA in the germline V gene. The CDR3 nucleotides are TGCAGCGTTGAAACCCTCAGGGGCCTTGGGGCTTTCTTT. This encodes CSVETLRGLGAFF.

This rearrangement joins TRBV7-2 to TRBJ2-3; 7 positions agree with TRBD2. V gave up 4 bases and J gave up 4 bases; unmatched junction bases: 2. Germline CDR1 is SGHTA and CDR2 is FQGNSA. The CDR3 runs to 13 residues. CDR3 bases: TGTGCCAGCAGCTGGGGGGGGTCAGATACGCAGTATTTT. Residues: CASSWGGSDTQYF.

V usage is TRBV11-2 and J usage is TRBJ1-2; D gene uncertain. With 1 base removed from V and 4 bases from J, the gap between germline ends came to 7 bases. Germline V gene lookup returns CDR1 SGHAT and CDR2 FQNNGV. There are 13 residues in the CDR3. As DNA, the CDR3 is TGTGCCAGCAGCTTAGCAGTGATCTATGGCTACACCTTC. Its protein is CASSLAVIYGYTF.

This clone has only one observation. V and J are TRBV29-1 and TRBJ1-4, with TRBD1 matching over 11 bases. The germline V gene has CDR1 SQVTM and CDR2 ANQGSEA. The CDR3 runs 14 residues. V was clipped by 7 bases and J by 5 bases; unmatched bases: 6. CDR3 loop: CSATGDRGNEKLFF. DNA for the CDR3: TGCAGCGCGACTGGGGACAGGGGGAATGAAAAACTGTTTTTT. Full variable domain (remainder filled in from reference TRBV29-1 and TRBJ1-4): SAVISQKPSRDICQRGTSLTIQCQVDSQVTMMFWYRQQPGQSLTLIATANQGSEATYESGFVIDKFPISRPNLTFSTLTVSNMSPEDSSIYLCSATGDRGNEKLFFGSGTQLSVL.